Sequencing of this T cell receptor beta chain was carried out in a study of OX40 agonist ivuxolimab in advanced cancers. In terms of the full investigation: Ivuxolimab, which targeted the costimulatory receptor OX40 (CD134), was an agonistic, fully human IgG2 monoclonal antibody. The monotherapy dose-escalation portion (N of about 57 patients) of the phase I ivuxolimab trial is reported in the paper. Of the roughly 53 patients in dose escalation, about 19 had hepatocellular carcinoma, about 15 had melanoma, 9 had renal cell carcinoma and 9 had head and neck cancer. Three dose-escalation patients achieved partial responses, one with hepatocellular carcinoma and two with cutaneous melanoma. Peripheral TCRbeta sequencing was intended to test whether TCR sequence diversity was altered and clonal T-cell expansion was caused by ivuxolimab. In the dose-escalation cohort, around four fifths of patients were male, and the mean age was roughly 56 years with a range of roughly 20 to 85. Intravenous ivuxolimab was administered to patients every 2 weeks at six dose levels: 0.01, 0.1, 0.3, 1.5, 3 and 10 mg/kg. Patients were allowed to have had prior anti-PD-1, anti-PD-L1 or anti-CTLA-4 therapy, and approximately 40% of the dose-escalation patients had been treated with checkpoint inhibitors. Beyond this particular receptor, the publication reports: Low levels of normalized T-cell clonal expansion were also seen in some patients who did not respond. After ivuxolimab, CD8+ T cells had more expanded clones than CD4+ T cells on average. The antigen specificity of the clonally expanded peripheral T cells was not determined. Partial responders in the 0.1-3.0 mg/kg groups had among the lowest normalized peripheral clonal expansion, especially among CD8+ T cells. Clonal expansion of both CD4+ and CD8+ blood T cells was observed from baseline to week 6 at doses 0.1 to 3.0 mg/kg.

The germline V gene sets CDR1 to SGHVS and CDR2 to FQNEAQ. Reading from cysteine to phenylalanine, the CDR3 counts 22 amino acids. This entry keeps only the CDR3 DNA: 66 bases, framed from base 1. For this chain, trimming is 0 bases at the V end and 0 bases at the J end, and the number of junction bases without a gene match is 16. Patients with autoimmune disease history or receiving systemic immunosuppression were excluded from the trial. Peripheral blood for TCR sequencing was drawn from every dose cohort at baseline, at cycle 4 day 1 and at cycle 7 day 1. The samples were drawn from a first-in-human, open-label, multicenter phase I dose-escalation trial of ivuxolimab. Adults with locally advanced or metastatic melanoma, renal cell carcinoma, hepatocellular carcinoma or head and neck squamous cell carcinoma were enrolled in the trial. CD4+ and CD8+ T cells were sorted separately from peripheral blood before TCR sequencing.

About this clone: Its specific antigen is unknown. There are no base qualities to consult, and no much larger clone falls within one base.

Genomic DNA was extracted from sorted cells for sequencing of the TCRbeta CDR3 region. The immunoSEQ Assay was used to sequence the TCRbeta CDR3 regions. The table was pulled from immuneACCESS by TCRdb, which kept in-frame rearrangements only. Such tables lose some clones; where checked, under half of the loss comes from unresolved V genes, and the rest has no known cause. The sample table shows roughly 49,000 clones, and around nine tenths are seen once. The top ten clones comprise 10% of the sample. This specimen consisted of CD4+ or CD8+ T cells sorted from blood, obtained in a trial of the OX40 agonist ivuxolimab. The chain is encoded by TRBV7-8 joined to TRBJ1-4, and 10 bases in between align with TRBD1. The TCR originated in an adult with an advanced solid tumor such as melanoma, head and neck, liver or kidney cancer. The CDR3 amino acid sequence is: CASSLALRRWTGGFATNEKLFF. The nucleotide sequence reads TGTGCCAGCAGCTTAGCGCTAAGAAGATGGACAGGGGGGTTCGCAACTAATGAAAAACTGTTTTTT.